The T cell receptor beta chain described here comes from a study of response to subunit inactivated influenza vaccine. TCRdb analysed the RT-PCR reads with MiXCR anew, one entry per CDR3 protein. The sample lists roughly 760,000 distinct CDR3 sequences, 21% seen once, with about 10% in the top ten. The CDR3 is 16 amino acids. V dropped 2 bases and J dropped 3 bases, with 15 bases sitting between them. The germline V gene encodes CDR1 SNHLY and CDR2 FYNNEI. The starting material was PBMCs from blood, obtained roughly 5 days after vaccination. This chain links TRBV2 with TRBJ2-3, with unresolved D. This TCR came from a man aged 45-65 years who received an inactivated influenza vaccine. The CDR3 sequence is CASSESLRQPTDTQYF. The CDR3 DNA reads as TGTGCCAGCAGTGAATCCCTGAGGCAGCCAACAGATACGCAGTATTTT.